The 21 T cell receptor beta chains below all came from one sample that was sequenced in a study of T-cell reconstitution after alpha-beta-depleted transplantation in children. A TCRbeta library incorporating unique molecular identifiers was prepared. TCRdb recomputed calls from the PCR reads with MiXCR, one row per CDR3 protein. The sample lists fewer than 550,000 distinct CDR3 sequences, roughly an eighth seen once, with 12% to 15% in the top ten. This sample comprised PBMCs, mostly from graft donor cells, obtained 180 days after TCRalphabeta/CD19-depleted stem cell transplant. These receptors were taken from a female patient between 2 and 15 years old who had a stem cell transplant for aplastic anemia, so the T cells may come from the graft donor.

The CDR3 reads CASTDTGGPRNEQFF. Written as DNA, the CDR3 is TGCGCCAGCACTGATACGGGAGGGCCTAGAAATGAGCAGTTCTTC. The J gene is TRBJ2-1, the V gene TRBV5-1, with TRBD2 matching over 8 bases. This CDR3 spans 15 amino acids. In germline, CDR1 is SGHRS, CDR2 YFSETQ. The trim removed 6 bases at V and 7 bases at J, leaving 12 bases unmatched.

This rearrangement joins TRBV6-2 or TRBV6-3 to TRBJ2-1; D remains ambiguous. The CDR3 covers 13 residues. Trimming stripped 8 bases from V and 4 bases from J, with 12 bases between. Germline V gene lookup returns CDR1 MNHEY and CDR2 SVGEGT. CDR3 nucleotide sequence: TGTGCCAGCGGTTTCGTTTATTACAATGAGCAGTTCTTC. Protein product: CASGFVYYNEQFF.

The rearrangement joins TRBV20-1 to TRBJ2-5, with D unclear. The V gene lost 3 bases and the J gene lost 6 bases, with 17 bases spanning the gap. CDR1 is DFQATT and CDR2 is SNEGSKA in the germline V gene (reference sequence). This CDR3 is 14 amino acids long. CDR3 region: CSARLHTPPQTQYF. CDR3 sequence (DNA): TGCAGTGCTAGGCTCCACACCCCCCCGCAGACCCAGTACTTC.

This clonotype was recorded at least ten times. The J gene is TRBJ2-1, the V gene TRBV7-8; D gene unclear. CDR1 SGHVS and CDR2 FQNEAQ come from the germline V gene. The CDR3 covers 14 residues. V was pared by 4 bases and J by 3 bases, with 10 bases between. CDR3 region: CASSSDGRYNEQFF. The CDR3 DNA is TGTGCCAGCAGCTCTGACGGACGCTACAATGAGCAGTTCTTC.

The V and J genes are TRBV13 and TRBJ2-7, with 9 bases matching TRBD2. Germline CDR1 is PRHDT and CDR2 is FYEKMQ (reference sequence). The CDR3 sequence is 14 residues long. V was pared by 6 bases and J by 0 bases, with 3 bases of the junction left unmatched. The DNA of the CDR3 is TGTGCCAGCAGGACTAGCGGAGGCTCCTACGAGCAGTACGTC. As protein: CASRTSGGSYEQYV.

This clonotype has only a few counts. The chain employs TRBV5-4 and TRBJ2-3, with 14 bases matching TRBD2. The CDR3 loop spans 17 amino acids. CDR1 and CDR2 (germline): SGHNT, YYREEE (reference sequence). Trimming at V came to 0 bases and at J to 3 bases, leaving 3 bases not matched to a gene. CDR3 loop: CASSLGLAGGATDTQYF. CDR3 nucleotides: TGTGCCAGCAGCTTGGGACTAGCGGGAGGGGCTACAGATACGCAGTATTTT.

Of note for this clonotype: This clone may be a read error of a much larger clone one base away. The rearrangement uses TRBV10-3 and TRBJ1-2, with D unclear. The CDR3 runs 12 residues. Between the trimmed V and J ends, which lost 2 bases and 6 bases, there was a span of 7 bases. Germline CDR1 is ENHRY and CDR2 is SYGVKD. The CDR3 nucleotides are TGTGCCATCAGTGAGGGTGGGGATGGCTACACCTTC. It translates to CAISEGGDGYTF.

V is TRBV29-1 and J is TRBJ2-3; 7 positions agree with TRBD2. The junction had 7 bases not matched to a gene; V was cut back by 2 bases and J by 2 bases. The CDR3 has 15 amino acids. Germline V gives CDR1 SQVTM, CDR2 ANQGSEA. This CDR3 reads CSVEWSSGYTDTQYF. The CDR3 region has the DNA TGCAGCGTTGAATGGTCTAGCGGATACACAGATACGCAGTATTTT.

This clonotype occurred many times. This sequence joins TRBV7-6 and TRBJ2-2; unclear D gene. The CDR3 extends over 12 amino acids. Trimming took off 4 bases at V and 1 base at J, with 1 base between the two ends. Germline V gene sequence: CDR1 SGHVS, CDR2 FNYEAQ. Here the CDR3 reads CASSWNTGELFF. CDR3 DNA: TGTGCCAGCAGCTGGAACACCGGGGAGCTGTTTTTT.

This clonotype came up a few times. The J gene is TRBJ2-7, the V gene TRBV20-1; D assignment may be TRBD1 or TRBD2 (5 bases each). Trimming took off 6 bases at V and 1 base at J, with 13 bases between the two ends. Per the germline V gene, CDR1 is DFQATT and CDR2 is SNEGSKA (reference sequence). The CDR3 consists of 13 residues. Written as DNA, the CDR3 is TGCAGTGCCAGGGACCTACAGTCCTACGAGCAGTACGTC. Translating it yields CSARDLQSYEQYV.

This sequence joins TRBV11-2 and TRBJ2-7; D tentatively fits TRBD1 or TRBD2 (5 bases each). Germline V gives CDR1 SGHAT, CDR2 FQNNGV. The CDR3 is 14 residues long. V lost 3 bases, J lost 3 bases, and 12 bases lay in between. The CDR3 sequence is CASSLAFGGYEQYF. The DNA for the CDR3 is TGTGCCAGCAGCTTGGCCTTTGGGGGCTACGAGCAGTACTTC.

This clonotype was picked up many times. V is TRBV20-1 and J is TRBJ2-2, with TRBD2 identical over 9 bases. Germline-derived CDR1 and CDR2 are DFQATT and SNEGSKA (reference sequence). The CDR3 extends over 14 amino acids. V trimming: 5 bases; J trimming: 1 base; junction bases outside the gene matches: 2. The CDR3 bases are TGCAGTGCTCGAGCGGGAGGGAACACCGGGGAGCTGTTTTTT. It specifies CSARAGGNTGELFF.

In this sample, this clonotype turned up a few times. A read error may produce the germline difference seen at one junction end. This rearrangement joins TRBV15 to TRBJ2-6, with D tentatively TRBD1 (5 bases). The CDR3 has 15 amino acids. Looked up from germline, CDR1 is LNHNV and CDR2 is YYDKDF (reference sequence). The CDR3 is CATEPGFSGANGLTF. In DNA form, the CDR3 reads TGTGCCACCGAGCCAGGGTTCTCTGGGGCCAACGGCCTGACTTTC.

In this sample, this clonotype turned up a few times. The chain has TRBV28 and TRBJ1-3; perhaps TRBD1 as D (5 bases). Germline V CDR1 and CDR2: MDHEN, SYDVKM. This CDR3 comprises 15 residues. Trimming removed 4 bases from V and 3 bases from J, with 13 bases in between. The CDR3: CASSCDSCYGNTIYF. CDR3 nucleotides: TGTGCCAGCAGTTGCGACAGCTGTTATGGAAACACCATATATTTT.

This clonotype turned up a few times. The chain recombines TRBV7-2 with TRBJ2-3; possibly TRBD1 for D (5 bases). Germline V CDR1 and CDR2: SGHTA, FQGNSA. The CDR3 totals 14 residues. The germline V and J ends were trimmed by 1 base and 2 bases, with 7 bases remaining between them. The CDR3 loop reads CASSLDRLTDTQYF. In DNA, the CDR3 is TGTGCCAGCAGCTTAGACAGGCTCACAGATACGCAGTATTTT.

The rearrangement uses TRBV18 and TRBJ2-7, with TRBD1 identical over 9 bases. There are 15 residues in the CDR3. Per germline, CDR1 KGHSH and CDR2 LQKENI. The trim removed 3 bases at V and 6 bases at J, leaving 9 bases unmatched. CDR3 residues: CASSPKTGGMSEQYF. CDR3 coding DNA: TGTGCCAGCTCACCGAAGACAGGGGGTATGAGCGAGCAGTACTTC.

This clonotype was found a few times. The chain combines TRBV18 with TRBJ2-7; the D gene could be TRBD1 or TRBD2 (7 bases each). The CDR3 covers 14 residues. Germline CDR1 and CDR2: KGHSH and LQKENI. V dropped 1 base and J dropped 4 bases, with 11 bases sitting between them. CDR3 DNA: TGTGCCAGCTCACCACGGGAGGGGGCTTACGAGCAGTACGTC. Translation gives CASSPREGAYEQYV.

This clonotype was seen a handful of times. The genes are TRBV29-1 and TRBJ1-2, with 8 bases fitting TRBD1. This CDR3 has 16 amino acids. J was trimmed by 5 bases and V by 3 bases; bases with no gene match: 14. The V gene's germline CDR1 is SQVTM and CDR2 ANQGSEA. CDR3 DNA sequence: TGCAGCGTTGATGGAACAGGGGGGCCTCTTCCGTATGGCTACACCTTC. Its translation is CSVDGTGGPLPYGYTF. The full variable domain, rest sourced from reference TRBV29-1 and TRBJ1-2, is SAVISQKPSRDICQRGTSLTIQCQVDSQVTMMFWYRQQPGQSLTLIATANQGSEATYESGFVIDKFPISRPNLTFSTLTVSNMSPEDSSIYLCSVDGTGGPLPYGYTFGSGTRLTVV.

This clonotype has a handful of counts. The rearrangement links TRBV4-3 to TRBJ1-2, with D perhaps matching TRBD1 (5 bases). Germline V CDR1 and CDR2: LGHNA, YSLEER. The germline V and J ends were trimmed by 8 bases and 4 bases, with 20 bases remaining between them. This CDR3 contains 15 residues. The CDR3 is CASSQPGGTIYGYTF. As DNA, the CDR3 is TGCGCCAGCTCCCAACCGGGGGGGACGATCTATGGCTACACCTTC.

The chain links TRBV10-3 to TRBJ1-1, with D possibly matching TRBD1 (6 bases). With 4 bases removed from V and 5 bases from J, the gap between germline ends came to 20 bases. This CDR3 region has 16 residues. The germline CDR1 and CDR2 sequences are ENHRY and SYGVKD. CDR3 nucleotides: TGTGCCATCAGTGGGCTAGGGGGAGGGAGGAAGACTGAAGCTTTCTTT. Translated: CAISGLGGGRKTEAFF.

The sample holds many counts of this clonotype. The CDR3 spells CSAGTDQETQYF. The CDR3 nucleotides read TGCAGCGCGGGGACGGACCAAGAGACCCAGTACTTC. V gene TRBV29-1 combines with J gene TRBJ2-5; D might be TRBD1 or TRBD2, each matching 5 bases. Deletions cut 7 bases from V and 0 bases from J, with 9 bases between. The germline gives CDR1 SQVTM, CDR2 ANQGSEA. The CDR3 loop spans 12 amino acids.